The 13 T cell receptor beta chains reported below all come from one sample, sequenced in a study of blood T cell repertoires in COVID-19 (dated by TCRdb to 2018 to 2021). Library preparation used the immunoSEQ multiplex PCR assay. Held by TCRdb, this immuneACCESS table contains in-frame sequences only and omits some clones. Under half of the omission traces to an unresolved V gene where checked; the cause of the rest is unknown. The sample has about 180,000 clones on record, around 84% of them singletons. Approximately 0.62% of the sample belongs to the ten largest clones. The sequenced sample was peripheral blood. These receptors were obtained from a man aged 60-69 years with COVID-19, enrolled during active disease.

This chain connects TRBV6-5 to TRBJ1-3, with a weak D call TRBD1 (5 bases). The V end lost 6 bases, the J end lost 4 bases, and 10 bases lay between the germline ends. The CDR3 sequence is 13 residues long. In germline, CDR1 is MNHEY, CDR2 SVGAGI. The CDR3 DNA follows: TGTGCCAGCAGCAGACAGTGGGGAAACACCATATATTTT. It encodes CASSRQWGNTIYF.

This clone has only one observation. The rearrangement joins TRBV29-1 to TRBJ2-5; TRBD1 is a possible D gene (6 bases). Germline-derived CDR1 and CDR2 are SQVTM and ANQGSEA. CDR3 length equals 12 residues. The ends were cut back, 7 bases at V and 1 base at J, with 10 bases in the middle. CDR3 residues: CSAGQLQETQYF. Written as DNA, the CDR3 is TGCAGCGCCGGACAGCTCCAAGAGACCCAGTACTTC.

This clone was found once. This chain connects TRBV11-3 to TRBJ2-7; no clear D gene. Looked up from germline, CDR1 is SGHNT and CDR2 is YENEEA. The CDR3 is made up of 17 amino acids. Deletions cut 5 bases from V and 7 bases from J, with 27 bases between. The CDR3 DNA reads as TGTGCCAGCAGCGTCCCGCGCCCGGGTGGCGGTTATCTAGAGCAGTACTTC. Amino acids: CASSVPRPGGGYLEQYF.

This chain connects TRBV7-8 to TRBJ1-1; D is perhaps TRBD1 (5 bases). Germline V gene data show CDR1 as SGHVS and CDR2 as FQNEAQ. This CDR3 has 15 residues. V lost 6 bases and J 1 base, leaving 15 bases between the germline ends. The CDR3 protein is CASRSVTQGNTEAFF. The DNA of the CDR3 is TGTGCCAGCAGATCCGTGACCCAGGGGAACACTGAAGCTTTCTTT.

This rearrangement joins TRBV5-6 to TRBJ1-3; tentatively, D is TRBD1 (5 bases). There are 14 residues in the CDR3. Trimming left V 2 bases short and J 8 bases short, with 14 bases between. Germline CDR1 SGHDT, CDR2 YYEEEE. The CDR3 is CASSFLRQMYTIYF. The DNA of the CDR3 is TGTGCCAGCAGCTTTCTGAGACAGATGTACACCATATATTTT.

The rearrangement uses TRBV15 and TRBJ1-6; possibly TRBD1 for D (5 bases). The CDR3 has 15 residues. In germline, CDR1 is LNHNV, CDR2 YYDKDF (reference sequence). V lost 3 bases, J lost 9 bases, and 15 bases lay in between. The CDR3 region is CATSSAGTGGSPLHF. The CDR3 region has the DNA TGTGCCACCAGCAGTGCCGGGACGGGAGGTTCACCCCTCCACTTT.

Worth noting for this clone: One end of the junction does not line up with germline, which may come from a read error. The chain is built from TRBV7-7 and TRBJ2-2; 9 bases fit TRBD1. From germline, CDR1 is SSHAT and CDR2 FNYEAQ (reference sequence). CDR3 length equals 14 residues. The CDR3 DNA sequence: TGTGCTAGCAGCGCCGGGACAGGGCCCGGGGAGCTGTTTTTT. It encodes CASSAGTGPGELFF. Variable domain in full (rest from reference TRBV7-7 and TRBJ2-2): GAGVSQSPRYKVTKRGQDVTLRCDPISSHATLYWYQQALGQGPEFLTYFNYEAQPDKSGLPSDRFSAERPEGSISTLTIQRTEQRDSAMYRCASSAGTGPGELFFGEGSRLTVL.

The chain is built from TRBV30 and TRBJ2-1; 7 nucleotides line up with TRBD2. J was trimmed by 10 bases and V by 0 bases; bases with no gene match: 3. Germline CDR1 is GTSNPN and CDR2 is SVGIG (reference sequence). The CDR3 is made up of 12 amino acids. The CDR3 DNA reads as TGTGCCTGGAGTGTACAGACTAGCGAGCAGTTCTTC. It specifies CAWSVQTSEQFF.

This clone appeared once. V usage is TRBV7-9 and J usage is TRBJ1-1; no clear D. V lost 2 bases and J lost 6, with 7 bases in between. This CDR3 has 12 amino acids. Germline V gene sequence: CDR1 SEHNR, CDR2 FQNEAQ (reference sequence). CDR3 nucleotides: TGTGCCAGCAGCTTACTTCTAGCTGAAGCTTTCTTT. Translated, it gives CASSLLLAEAFF.

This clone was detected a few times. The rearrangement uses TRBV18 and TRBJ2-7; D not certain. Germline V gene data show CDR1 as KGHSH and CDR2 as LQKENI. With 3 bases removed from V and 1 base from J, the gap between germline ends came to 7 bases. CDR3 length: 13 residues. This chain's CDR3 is CASSPQASYEQYF. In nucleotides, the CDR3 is TGTGCCAGCTCACCTCAGGCTTCCTACGAGCAGTACTTC.

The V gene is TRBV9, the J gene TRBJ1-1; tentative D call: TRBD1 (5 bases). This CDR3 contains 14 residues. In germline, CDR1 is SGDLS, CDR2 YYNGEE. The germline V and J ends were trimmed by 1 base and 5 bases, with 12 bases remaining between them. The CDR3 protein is CASSVSDSWTEAFF. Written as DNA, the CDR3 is TGTGCCAGCAGCGTATCCGACAGCTGGACTGAAGCTTTCTTT.

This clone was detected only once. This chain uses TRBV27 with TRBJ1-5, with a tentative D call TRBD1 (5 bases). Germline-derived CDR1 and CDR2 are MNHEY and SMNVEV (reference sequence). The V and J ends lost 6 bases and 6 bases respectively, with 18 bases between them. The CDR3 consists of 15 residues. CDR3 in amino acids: CASRIAGPGVQPQHF. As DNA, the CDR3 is TGTGCCAGCAGAATCGCAGGACCGGGGGTTCAGCCCCAGCATTTT.

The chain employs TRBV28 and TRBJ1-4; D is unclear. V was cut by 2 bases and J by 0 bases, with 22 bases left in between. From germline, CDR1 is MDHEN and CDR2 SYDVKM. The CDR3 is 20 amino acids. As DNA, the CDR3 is TGTGCCAGCAGTTTAGGTCCTTCGGGGTCAGTTGGGGCAACTAATGAAAAACTGTTTTTT. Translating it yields CASSLGPSGSVGATNEKLFF.